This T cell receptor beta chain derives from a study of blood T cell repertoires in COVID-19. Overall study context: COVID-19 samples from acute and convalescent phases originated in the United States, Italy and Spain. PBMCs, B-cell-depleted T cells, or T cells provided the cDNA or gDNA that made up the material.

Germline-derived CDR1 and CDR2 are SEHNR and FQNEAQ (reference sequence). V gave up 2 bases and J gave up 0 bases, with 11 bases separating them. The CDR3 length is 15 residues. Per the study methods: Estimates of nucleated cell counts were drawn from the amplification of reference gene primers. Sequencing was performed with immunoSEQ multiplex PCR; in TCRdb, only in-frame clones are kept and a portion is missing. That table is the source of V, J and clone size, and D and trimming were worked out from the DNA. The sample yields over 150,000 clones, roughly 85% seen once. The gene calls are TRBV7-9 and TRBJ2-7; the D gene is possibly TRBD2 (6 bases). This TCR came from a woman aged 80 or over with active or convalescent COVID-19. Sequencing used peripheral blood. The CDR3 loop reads CASSLYGGDSYEQYF. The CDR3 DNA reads TGTGCCAGCAGCTTATATGGAGGGGACTCCTACGAGCAGTACTTC.